This T cell receptor (beta chain) came from a study of T-cell reconstitution after alpha-beta-depleted transplantation in children. The V end lost 6 bases, the J end lost 8 bases, and 7 bases lay between the germline ends. CDR1 MDHEN and CDR2 SYDVKM come from the germline V gene. The length of the CDR3 is 10 residues. Whole-study results and caveats: Some patients owed their high day-60 TCRbeta diversity to surviving recipient T cells and thymic progenitors.

It was with unique molecular identifiers that the TCRbeta library was prepared. Each CDR3 protein is one row after TCRdb ran MiXCR on the PCR reads. The data show hundreds of thousands of distinct CDR3 sequences, roughly 23% seen once. This clonotype was detected many times. Its specificity is unknown. Sequenced here: PBMCs, mostly from graft donor cells, sampled 360 days after TCRalphabeta/CD19-depleted stem cell transplant. This clonotype originated in a boy less than two years old who had a stem cell transplant for acute myeloid leukemia, so the T cells may come from the graft donor. V usage is TRBV28 and J usage is TRBJ1-2; tentatively, D is TRBD1 (5 bases). CDR3 coding DNA: TGTGCCAGCAGAGGGGTGGGCTACACCTTC. Amino acids: CASRGVGYTF.